This is a list of T cell receptor beta chains from one sample in a study. TCRdb re-derived calls from the 5' RACE reads in MiXCR, one entry per CDR3 protein. The table includes approximately 50,000 distinct CDR3 sequences, under 25% detected once. The sample comprised tumor-infiltrating Tregs sorted from the breast tumor. These receptors were collected from a female donor with breast cancer. Each CDR3 is given with its conserved first and last residue. The D gene is left open where the match is weak. Clone size is shown for a subset of rows, as once, few, many or a class of expanded clone.

CDR3,DNA,J,D,size,V
CASSRAEVQGTQYF,TGTGCCAGCTCACGTGCAGAAGTCCAAGGGACCCAGTACTTC,TRBJ2-5,NA,NA,TRBV18
CASSRYRMLYGYTF,TGTGCCAGCAGCCGTTACCGTATGCTGTATGGCTACACCTTC,TRBJ1-2,NA,NA,TRBV7-2
CASSPRQTNTGELFF,TGTGCCAGCAGTCCTCGGCAGACGAACACCGGGGAGCTGTTTTTT,TRBJ2-2,NA,NA,TRBV7-8
CASSYDGVEGYTF,TGTGCCAGCAGCTACGACGGGGTAGAGGGCTACACCTTC,TRBJ1-2,NA,many,TRBV7-9
CSARVAGEAYERYF,TGCAGTGCTAGAGTTGCGGGAGAGGCCTACGAGCGGTACTTC,TRBJ2-7,TRBD2,few,TRBV20-1
CASSLEPGRETQYF,TGTGCCAGCAGCTTAGAGCCGGGGCGGGAGACCCAGTACTTC,TRBJ2-5,NA,many,TRBV11-2
CAISESRSYEQYF,TGTGCCATCAGTGAGTCGAGGAGCTACGAGCAGTACTTC,TRBJ2-7,NA,few,TRBV10-3
CASSLWGARGPSYEQYF,TGTGCCAGCAGTTTATGGGGGGCGAGGGGTCCCTCGTACGAGCAGTACTTC,TRBJ2-7,NA,NA,TRBV27
CASSLGRGQPQHF,TGTGCCAGCAGCTTGGGACGGGGTCAGCCCCAGCATTTT,TRBJ1-5,NA,many,TRBV7-2
CSARDSGQGVNIQYF,TGCAGTGCTAGAGACTCGGGACAGGGGGTAAACATTCAGTACTTC,TRBJ2-4,TRBD1,few,TRBV20-1
CSARGPGQGFADTQYF,TGCAGTGCTAGGGGACCTGGACAGGGGTTTGCAGATACGCAGTATTTT,TRBJ2-3,TRBD1,NA,TRBV20-1
CASSLGQGLNEKLFF,TGTGCCAGCAGTTTGGGACAGGGCCTTAATGAAAAACTGTTTTTT,TRBJ1-4,TRBD1,few,TRBV9
CASSAIAGGPRETQYF,TGTGCCAGCAGCGCCATAGCGGGGGGGCCCCGAGAGACCCAGTACTTC,TRBJ2-5,TRBD2,NA,TRBV9
CASSQYGSNRPGNTIYF,TGTGCCAGCAGCCAATACGGGAGTAATCGTCCTGGAAACACCATATATTTT,TRBJ1-3,NA,many,TRBV7-2
CASSEGMAAYSNQPQHF,TGTGCCAGCAGTGAAGGGATGGCAGCGTATAGCAATCAGCCCCAGCATTTT,TRBJ1-5,NA,few,TRBV6-1
CSVEDYRQETQYF,TGCAGCGTTGAAGATTACAGGCAAGAGACCCAGTACTTC,TRBJ2-5,NA,many,TRBV29-1
CASSLVGQGASPQHF,TGTGCCAGCAGCTTAGTAGGACAGGGGGCTTCGCCCCAGCATTTT,TRBJ1-5,TRBD1,once,TRBV7-2
CSGGTSGNTDTQYF,TGCAGCGGTGGGACTAGCGGAAACACAGATACGCAGTATTTT,TRBJ2-3,TRBD2,few,TRBV29-1
CSVGTSGNIQYF,TGCAGTGTCGGGACTAGCGGAAACATTCAGTACTTC,TRBJ2-4,TRBD2,many,TRBV20-1
CASSLGSHETQYF,TGTGCCAGCAGCCTCGGGAGTCACGAGACCCAGTACTTC,TRBJ2-5,NA,NA,TRBV7-2
CASSLVRLGGDTQYF,TGTGCCAGCAGCTTAGTGAGGCTAGGGGGAGATACGCAGTATTTT,TRBJ2-3,NA,NA,TRBV7-8
CASSEPGSMQYF,TGCGCCAGCAGTGAGCCAGGGTCCATGCAGTACTTC,TRBJ2-7,NA,few,TRBV10-1
CASSQTLGNTEAFF,TGTGCCAGCTCACAAACGCTCGGGAACACTGAAGCTTTCTTT,TRBJ1-1,NA,NA,TRBV18
CAGGHDREKLFF,TGTGCCGGCGGGCATGACAGGGAAAAACTGTTTTTT,TRBJ1-4,NA,NA,TRBV30
CASSLLPGQGKYEQYF,TGTGCCAGCAGTTTACTTCCGGGACAGGGTAAATACGAGCAGTACTTC,TRBJ2-7,TRBD1,NA,TRBV28
CASSVRGDYEQYF,TGTGCCAGCAGTGTACGCGGCGACTACGAGCAGTACTTC,TRBJ2-7,NA,NA,TRBV2
CASSSRTGSGNTIYF,TGTGCCAGCAGTTCCCGGACAGGCTCTGGAAACACCATATATTTT,TRBJ1-3,TRBD1,many,TRBV12-3/TRBV12-4
CSARDPPSYGYTF,TGCAGTGCTAGAGACCCTCCATCCTATGGCTACACCTTC,TRBJ1-2,NA,few,TRBV20-1
CATSDNRQAPRETQYF,TGTGCCACCAGTGATAACCGGCAGGCCCCTAGGGAGACCCAGTACTTC,TRBJ2-5,NA,few,TRBV24-1
CASSLQASNSGNTIYF,TGTGCCAGCAGCTTACAGGCGTCCAACTCTGGAAACACCATATATTTT,TRBJ1-3,NA,NA,TRBV11-2
CASSATSGGYIAKNIQYF,TGTGCCAGCAGCGCGACTAGCGGGGGTTATATAGCCAAAAACATTCAGTACTTC,TRBJ2-4,TRBD2,NA,TRBV2
CASSFKDRLSYEQYF,TGCGCCAGCAGCTTTAAGGACAGACTCTCCTACGAGCAGTACTTC,TRBJ2-7,NA,few,TRBV5-1
CATSRDLGQGEKLFF,TGTGCCACCAGCAGAGATTTGGGACAGGGGGAAAAACTGTTTTTT,TRBJ1-4,TRBD1,NA,TRBV15
CSVRGPEPQHF,TGCAGCGTTAGGGGCCCGGAGCCCCAGCATTTT,TRBJ1-5,NA,NA,TRBV29-1
CASSQDVGRAFEQFF,TGCGCCAGCAGCCAAGATGTCGGGAGGGCCTTTGAGCAGTTCTTC,TRBJ2-1,TRBD2,NA,TRBV4-3
CASSHAGAPRETQYF,TGTGCCAGCAGCCACGCGGGGGCACCCCGGGAGACCCAGTACTTC,TRBJ2-5,NA,NA,TRBV7-3
CASSPDRATGELFF,TGCGCCAGCAGCCCCGACAGGGCCACCGGGGAGCTGTTTTTT,TRBJ2-2,TRBD1,few,TRBV5-1
CASSLESGMQRGYTF,TGTGCCAGCAGCTTAGAGTCAGGGATGCAGCGAGGCTACACCTTC,TRBJ1-2,NA,few,TRBV7-9
CSARVGSGPYNSPLHF,TGCAGTGCTAGGGTTGGCAGTGGGCCCTATAATTCACCCCTCCACTTT,TRBJ1-6,NA,NA,TRBV20-1
CASSRTGGENTEAFF,TGCGCCAGCAGCAGGACAGGGGGCGAGAACACTGAAGCTTTCTTT,TRBJ1-1,TRBD1,NA,TRBV5-1
CASSLALQPNTGELFF,TGCGCCAGCAGCTTGGCCCTACAGCCGAACACCGGGGAGCTGTTTTTT,TRBJ2-2,NA,NA,TRBV5-1
CASKRRRENTEAFF,TGTGCCAGCAAGAGACGGAGAGAGAACACTGAAGCTTTCTTT,TRBJ1-1,NA,NA,TRBV7-2
CASSEILAGGLAKNIQYF,TGTGCCAGCAGTGAAATACTAGCGGGAGGACTAGCCAAAAACATTCAGTACTTC,TRBJ2-4,TRBD2,few,TRBV6-1
CASSPAFDRYEQYF,TGTGCCAGCAGCCCCGCCTTTGACAGATACGAGCAGTACTTC,TRBJ2-7,NA,many,TRBV6-2/TRBV6-3
CSAGGHAATNEKLFF,TGCAGTGCTGGGGGACACGCCGCAACTAATGAAAAACTGTTTTTT,TRBJ1-4,NA,many,TRBV20-1
CASSLGTSGGRGLGEQFF,TGCGCCAGCAGCCTAGGGACTAGCGGGGGGCGTGGGCTTGGAGAGCAGTTCTTC,TRBJ2-1,TRBD2,NA,TRBV5-1
CATSDPRGPQETQYF,TGTGCCACCAGTGATCCCCGGGGCCCCCAAGAGACCCAGTACTTC,TRBJ2-5,NA,NA,TRBV24-1
CASSTSGSGNNEQFF,TGCGCCAGCAGCACTAGCGGGAGTGGGAACAATGAGCAGTTCTTC,TRBJ2-1,TRBD2,many,TRBV5-1
CASSPARGTDTQYF,TGTGCCAGCAGCCCAGCGAGGGGCACAGATACGCAGTATTTT,TRBJ2-3,NA,many,TRBV6-1
CASSPGTGESYEQYF,TGTGCCAGCAGTCCCGGGACGGGGGAGAGTTACGAGCAGTACTTC,TRBJ2-7,NA,few,TRBV12-3/TRBV12-4
CASQDRGRGGNQPQHF,TGTGCCAGCCAGGACAGGGGAAGAGGAGGCAATCAGCCCCAGCATTTT,TRBJ1-5,TRBD1,NA,TRBV6-1
CASSPGTGGTGELFF,TGTGCCAGCAGCCCAGGGACAGGTGGGACCGGGGAGCTGTTTTTT,TRBJ2-2,TRBD1,NA,TRBV7-2
CASSPSLITNEKLFF,TGTGCCAGCAGCCCATCGCTGATAACTAATGAAAAACTGTTTTTT,TRBJ1-4,NA,few,TRBV9
CASSEMINRSNQPQHF,TGTGCCAGCAGTGAAATGATTAATCGGAGCAATCAGCCCCAGCATTTT,TRBJ1-5,NA,NA,TRBV6-1
CASSPGSNIQYF,TGTGCCAGCAGCCCGGGGTCAAACATTCAGTACTTC,TRBJ2-4,NA,few,TRBV6-1
CSAAPQGRYNSPLHF,TGCAGTGCTGCCCCCCAGGGCCGATATAATTCACCCCTCCACTTT,TRBJ1-6,NA,NA,TRBV20-1
CASSQVGTSPLHF,TGCGCCAGCAGCCAAGTGGGAACGTCACCCCTCCACTTT,TRBJ1-6,NA,NA,TRBV4-3